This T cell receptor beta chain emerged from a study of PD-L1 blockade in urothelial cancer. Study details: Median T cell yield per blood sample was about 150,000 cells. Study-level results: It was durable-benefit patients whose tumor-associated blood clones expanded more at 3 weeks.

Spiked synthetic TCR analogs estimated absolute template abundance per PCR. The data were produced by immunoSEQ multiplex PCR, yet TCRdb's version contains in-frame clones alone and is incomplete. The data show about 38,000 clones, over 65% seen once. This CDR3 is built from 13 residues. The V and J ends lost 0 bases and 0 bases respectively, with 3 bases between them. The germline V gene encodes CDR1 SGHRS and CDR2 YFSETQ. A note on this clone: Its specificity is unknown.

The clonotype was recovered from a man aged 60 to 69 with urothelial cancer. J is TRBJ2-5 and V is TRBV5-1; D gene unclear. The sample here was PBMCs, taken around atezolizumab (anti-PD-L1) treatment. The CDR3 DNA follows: TGCGCCAGCAGCTTGGACAACCAAGAGACCCAGTACTTC. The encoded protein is CASSLDNQETQYF.